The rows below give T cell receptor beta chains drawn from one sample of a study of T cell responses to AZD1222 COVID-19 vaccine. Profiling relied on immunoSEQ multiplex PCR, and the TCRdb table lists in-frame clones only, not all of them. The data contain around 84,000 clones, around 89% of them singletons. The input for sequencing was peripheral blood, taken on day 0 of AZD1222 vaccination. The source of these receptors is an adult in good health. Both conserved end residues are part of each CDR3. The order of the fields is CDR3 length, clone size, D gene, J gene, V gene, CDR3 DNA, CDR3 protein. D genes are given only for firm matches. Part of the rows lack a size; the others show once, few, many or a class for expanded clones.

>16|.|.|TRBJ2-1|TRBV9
TGTGCCAGCAGCGGGATCGGAGGAGGCCGGAACAATGAGCAGTTCTTC
CASSGIGGGRNNEQFF
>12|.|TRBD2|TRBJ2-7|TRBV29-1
TGCAGCGTTGGACTAGCGGCCTACGAGCAGTACTTC
CSVGLAAYEQYF
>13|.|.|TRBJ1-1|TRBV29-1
TGCAGCGTTAGTCAGGGTACGAACACTGAAGCTTTCTTT
CSVSQGTNTEAFF
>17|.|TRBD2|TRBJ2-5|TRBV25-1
TGTGCCAGCAGTAGACTAGCGGGAGCTGGTAGGCAAGAGACCCAGTACTTC
CASSRLAGAGRQETQYF
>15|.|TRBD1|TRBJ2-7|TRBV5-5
TGTGCCAGCAGCGGCGGGACAGGGAACACCTACGAGCAGTACTTC
CASSGGTGNTYEQYF
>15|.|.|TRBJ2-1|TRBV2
TGTGCCAGCAGCCTGGACTATAGCTCCTACAATGAGCAGTTCTTC
CASSLDYSSYNEQFF
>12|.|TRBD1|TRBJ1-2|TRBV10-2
TGCGCCAGCAGTTTAAGGACAGGTCCCTACACCTTC
CASSLRTGPYTF
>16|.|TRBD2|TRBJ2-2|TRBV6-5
TGTGCCAGCAGTTACTCGATTAACGGGAGGGCCGGGGAGCTGTTTTTT
CASSYSINGRAGELFF
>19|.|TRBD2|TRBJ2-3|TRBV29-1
TGCAGCGCTGCAATATGGACTAGCGGGAGGGGAGGGTCCACAGATACGCAGTATTTT
CSAAIWTSGRGGSTDTQYF
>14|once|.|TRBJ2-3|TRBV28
TGTGCCAGCAGTTTAGTAGCGGTGCGGGATACGCAGTATTTT
CASSLVAVRDTQYF
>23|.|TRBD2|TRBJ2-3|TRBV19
TGTGCCAGTAGTCGCCCCCCCGGCACCTCCCCTTCTAGCGGGATTCTGTCGTCGTATACGCAGTATTTT
CASSRPPGTSPSSGILSSYTQYF
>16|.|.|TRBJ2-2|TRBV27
TGTGCCAGCAGTTTATTGGGTGACAAGAACACCGGGGAGCTGTTTTTT
CASSLLGDKNTGELFF
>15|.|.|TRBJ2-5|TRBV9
TGTGCCAGCAGCGTATCGGCCCGAGGGGAAGAGACCCAGTACTTC
CASSVSARGEETQYF
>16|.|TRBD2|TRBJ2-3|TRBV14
TGTGCCAGCAGCCACGGACTAGCTCCCTCGGTAGATACGCAGTATTTT
CASSHGLAPSVDTQYF
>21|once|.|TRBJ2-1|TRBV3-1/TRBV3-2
TGTGCCACCCTCACGGCAGGAACCCGGGACTTCAAATTTAGGGGTCGAAATGAGCAGTTCTTC
CATLTAGTRDFKFRGRNEQFF
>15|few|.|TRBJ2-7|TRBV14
TGTGCCAGCAGCCAAGATGGGGGTGGGACCTACGAGCAGTACTTC
CASSQDGGGTYEQYF
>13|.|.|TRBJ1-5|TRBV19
TGTGCCAGTAGTATACTTAAGGGGGGGCCCCAGCATTTT
CASSILKGGPQHF
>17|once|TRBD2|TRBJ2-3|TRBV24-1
TGTGCCACCAGTGATGTAGGGACTAGCCAGACCACAGATACGCAGTATTTT
CATSDVGTSQTTDTQYF
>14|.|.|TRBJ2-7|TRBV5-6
TGTGCCAGCAGCTTGGGGGACACCTCCTACGAGCAGTACTTC
CASSLGDTSYEQYF
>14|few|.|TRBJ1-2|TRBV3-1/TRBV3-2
TGTGCCAGCAGCCGCGACAGAGGCAGCTATGGCTACACCTTC
CASSRDRGSYGYTF
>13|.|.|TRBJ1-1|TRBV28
TGTGCCAGCAGTTCATTAGGACGAACTGAAGCTTTCTTT
CASSSLGRTEAFF
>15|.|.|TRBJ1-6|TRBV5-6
TGTGCCAGCAGCTTGTGGATAGGCGGCTTTCGACCCCTCCACTTT
CASSLWIGGFRPLHF
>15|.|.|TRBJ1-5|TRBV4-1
TGCGCCAGCAGCCAAGTAGACAACCACAATCAGCCCCAGCATTTT
CASSQVDNHNQPQHF
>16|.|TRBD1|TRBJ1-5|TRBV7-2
TGTGCCAGCAGCTTAGTAGGAGGACAGGGGAATCAGCCCCAGCATTTT
CASSLVGGQGNQPQHF
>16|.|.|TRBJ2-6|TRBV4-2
TGTGCCAGCAGCCAAGATATCTGGTCTGGGGCCAACGTCCTGACTTTC
CASSQDIWSGANVLTF
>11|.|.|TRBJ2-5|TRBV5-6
TGTGCCAGCAGCTTCCAAGAGACCCAGTACTTC
CASSFQETQYF
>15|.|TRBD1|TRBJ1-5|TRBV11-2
TGTGCCAGCAGCCCCTCGACAGGGGGCGGGCAGCCCCAGCATTTT
CASSPSTGGGQPQHF
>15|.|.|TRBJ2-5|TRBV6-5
TGTGCCAGCAGACAACGACAGTCTGGGCAAGAGACCCAGTACTTC
CASRQRQSGQETQYF
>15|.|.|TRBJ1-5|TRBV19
TGTGCCAGTAGTATTACGGGCGTTAGCAATCAGCCCCAGCATTTT
CASSITGVSNQPQHF
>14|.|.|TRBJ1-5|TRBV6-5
TGTGCCAGCAGTAGGGACCCGTTTGAGGGAGCCCAGCATTTT
CASSRDPFEGAQHF
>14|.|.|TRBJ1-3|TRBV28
TGTGCCAGCGGTCGACTTAGCCCGGGAAACACCATATATTTT
CASGRLSPGNTIYF
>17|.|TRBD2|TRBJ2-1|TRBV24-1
TGTGCCACCAGTGATTTATCGGGAGGGGGGGCAACGAATGAGCAGTTCTTC
CATSDLSGGGATNEQFF
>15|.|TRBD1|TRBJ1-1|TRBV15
TGTGCCACCAGCAGAGGCGGACAGGGTAACACTGAAGCTTTCTTT
CATSRGGQGNTEAFF
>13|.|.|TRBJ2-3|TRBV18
TGTGCCAGCTCACTATCTTATACAGATACGCAGTATTTT
CASSLSYTDTQYF
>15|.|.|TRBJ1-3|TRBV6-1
TGTGCCAGCAGTGAAATGGCTACCTCTGGAAACACCATATATTTT
CASSEMATSGNTIYF
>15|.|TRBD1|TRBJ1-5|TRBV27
TGTGCCAGCAGTTCACTTTCAGGGGGAAATCAGCCCCAGCATTTT
CASSSLSGGNQPQHF
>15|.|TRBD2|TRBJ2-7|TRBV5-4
TGTGCCAGCAGTCCCCCGGCTAGCGGTCCCCACGAGCAGTACTTC
CASSPPASGPHEQYF
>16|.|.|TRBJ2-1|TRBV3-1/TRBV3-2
TGTGCCAGCAGCCACCTTTCTCGGAGCCTCTACAATGAGCAGTTCTTC
CASSHLSRSLYNEQFF
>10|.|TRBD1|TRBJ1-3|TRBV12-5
TGTGCTAGTGGGGCCGGGACAGTGCACTTT
CASGAGTVHF
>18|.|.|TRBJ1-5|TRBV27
TGTGCCAGCAGAGAACAGGGAATGGGGATAGCTAGCAATCAGCCCCAGCATTTT
CASREQGMGIASNQPQHF
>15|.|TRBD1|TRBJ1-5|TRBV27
TGTGCCAGCAGCCCAACAGGGGGCAGGGGACAGCCCCAGCATTTT
CASSPTGGRGQPQHF
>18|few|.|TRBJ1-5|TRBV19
TGTGCCAGTAGTACCGCTGAGGAGGGTTCGGCACACACACAGCCCCAGCATTTT
CASSTAEEGSAHTQPQHF
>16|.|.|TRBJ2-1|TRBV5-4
TGTGCCAGCAGCCCAGCGGGTCTGAGCTCCTACAATGAGCAGTTCTTC
CASSPAGLSSYNEQFF
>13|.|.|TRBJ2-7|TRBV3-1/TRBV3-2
TGTGCCAGTACCGATACAGGCTCCTACGAGCAGTACTTC
CASTDTGSYEQYF
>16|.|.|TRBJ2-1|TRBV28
TGTGCCAGCAGTTTCCGGGTCCTGACCTCCTACAATGAGCAGTTCTTC
CASSFRVLTSYNEQFF
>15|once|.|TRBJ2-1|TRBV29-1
TGCAGCGTTGGGGCTTGGAGGGGGGAGTACAATGAGCAGTTCTTC
CSVGAWRGEYNEQFF
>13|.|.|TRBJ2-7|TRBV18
TGTGCCAGCTCACCACGGGATACTAGGGAGCAGTACTTC
CASSPRDTREQYF
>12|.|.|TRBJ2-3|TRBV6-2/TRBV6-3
TGTGCCAGCAGTTATCCCCCAGATACGCAGTATTTT
CASSYPPDTQYF
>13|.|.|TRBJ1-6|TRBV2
TGTGCCAGCAGTGAGGTGGCCAATTCACCCCTCCACTTT
CASSEVANSPLHF
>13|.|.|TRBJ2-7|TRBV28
TGTGCCAGCAGTCCCCTCTCGGGCTACGAGCAGTACTTC
CASSPLSGYEQYF
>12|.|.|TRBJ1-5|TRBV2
TGTGCCAGCAGTGATAGCAATCAGCCCCAGCATTTT
CASSDSNQPQHF
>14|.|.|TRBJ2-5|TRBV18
TGTGCCAGCTCACCACCGGAGACCGGTGGGACCCAGTACTTC
CASSPPETGGTQYF
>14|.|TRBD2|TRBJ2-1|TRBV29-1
TGCAGCGCCTGGACTAGCCGTTCCTACAATGAGCAGTTCTTC
CSAWTSRSYNEQFF
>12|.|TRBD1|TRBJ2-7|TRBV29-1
TGCAGCGCCGTGGACAGGCGGTACGAGCAGTACTTC
CSAVDRRYEQYF
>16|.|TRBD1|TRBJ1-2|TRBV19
TGTGCCAGTAGTATTCAGAGAGGGGGCATCTGGAGTGGCTACACCTTC
CASSIQRGGIWSGYTF
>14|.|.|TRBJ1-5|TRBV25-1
TGTGCCAGCAGTGACAAGGGACCCAATCAGCCCCAGCATTTT
CASSDKGPNQPQHF
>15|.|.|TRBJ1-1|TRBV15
TGTGCCACCAGCACGAGAGCGGGGGGAGGGACTGAAGCTTTCTTT
CATSTRAGGGTEAFF
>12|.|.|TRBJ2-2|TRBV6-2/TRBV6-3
TGTGCCAGCAGTTACTCAGTCGGGGAGCTGTTTTTT
CASSYSVGELFF
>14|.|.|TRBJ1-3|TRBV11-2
TGTGCCAGCAGCTCACCTTCCTCTGGAAACACCATATATTTT
CASSSPSSGNTIYF
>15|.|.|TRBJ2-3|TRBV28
TGTGCCAGCCGGGGGTGGCGGAAGGGTACAGATACGCAGTATTTT
CASRGWRKGTDTQYF